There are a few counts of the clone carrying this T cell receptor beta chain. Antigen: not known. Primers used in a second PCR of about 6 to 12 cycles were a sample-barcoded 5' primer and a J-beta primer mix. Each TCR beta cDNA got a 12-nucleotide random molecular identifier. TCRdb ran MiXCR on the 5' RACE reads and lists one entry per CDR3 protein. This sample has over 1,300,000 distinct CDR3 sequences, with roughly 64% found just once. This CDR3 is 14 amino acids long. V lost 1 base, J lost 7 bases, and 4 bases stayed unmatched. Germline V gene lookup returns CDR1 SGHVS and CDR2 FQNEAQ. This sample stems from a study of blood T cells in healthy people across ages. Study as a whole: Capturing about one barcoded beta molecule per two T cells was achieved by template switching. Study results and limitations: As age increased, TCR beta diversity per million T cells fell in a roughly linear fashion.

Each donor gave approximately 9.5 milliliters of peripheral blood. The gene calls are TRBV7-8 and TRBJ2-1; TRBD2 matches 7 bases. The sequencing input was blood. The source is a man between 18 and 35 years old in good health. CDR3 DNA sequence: TGTGCCAGCAGCTTAGGGCGGGAGTGGAATGAGCAGTTCTTC. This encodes CASSLGREWNEQFF.